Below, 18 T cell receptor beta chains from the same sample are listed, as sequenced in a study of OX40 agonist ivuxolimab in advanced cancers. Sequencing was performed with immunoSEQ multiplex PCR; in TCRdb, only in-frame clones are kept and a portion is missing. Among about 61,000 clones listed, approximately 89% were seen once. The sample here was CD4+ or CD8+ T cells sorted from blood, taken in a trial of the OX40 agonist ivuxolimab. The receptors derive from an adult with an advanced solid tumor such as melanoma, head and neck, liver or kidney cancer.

CDR3 sequence reads: CASSSFIETGGRETQYF. CDR3 DNA sequence: TGTGCCAGCAGCTCCTTTATTGAGACAGGGGGCCGCGAGACCCAGTACTTC. The chain couples TRBV7-2 to TRBJ2-5, with 10 bases that match TRBD1. CDR3 length: 17 residues. Germline lookup yields CDR1 SGHTA and CDR2 FQGNSA. The V segment lost 4 bases and the J segment 5 bases; nucleotides outside the gene matches: 13.

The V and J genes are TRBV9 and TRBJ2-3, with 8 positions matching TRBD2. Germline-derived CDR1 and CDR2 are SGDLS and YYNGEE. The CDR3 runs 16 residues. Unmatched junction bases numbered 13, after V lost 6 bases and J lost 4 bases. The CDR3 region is CASTKTSGRMADTQYF. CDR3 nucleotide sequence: TGTGCCAGCACCAAAACCAGCGGGAGAATGGCAGATACGCAGTATTTT.

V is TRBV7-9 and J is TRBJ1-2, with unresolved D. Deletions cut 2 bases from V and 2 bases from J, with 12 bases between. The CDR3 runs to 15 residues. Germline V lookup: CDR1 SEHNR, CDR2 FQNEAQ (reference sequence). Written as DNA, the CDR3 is TGTGCCAGCAGCTTAAGCCTACAGCCAAACTATGGCTACACCTTC. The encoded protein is CASSLSLQPNYGYTF.

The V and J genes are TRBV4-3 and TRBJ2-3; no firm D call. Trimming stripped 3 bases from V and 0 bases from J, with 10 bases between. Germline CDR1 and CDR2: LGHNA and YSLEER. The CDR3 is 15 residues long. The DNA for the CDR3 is TGCGCCAGCAGCCAGTACAAGCGTAGCACAGATACGCAGTATTTT. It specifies CASSQYKRSTDTQYF.

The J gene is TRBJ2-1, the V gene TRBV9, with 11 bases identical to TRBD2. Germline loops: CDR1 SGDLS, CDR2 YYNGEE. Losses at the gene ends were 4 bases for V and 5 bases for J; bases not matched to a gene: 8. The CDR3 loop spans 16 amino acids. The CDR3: CASSPELAGDNNEQFF. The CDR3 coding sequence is TGTGCCAGCAGCCCAGAACTAGCGGGAGATAACAATGAGCAGTTCTTC.

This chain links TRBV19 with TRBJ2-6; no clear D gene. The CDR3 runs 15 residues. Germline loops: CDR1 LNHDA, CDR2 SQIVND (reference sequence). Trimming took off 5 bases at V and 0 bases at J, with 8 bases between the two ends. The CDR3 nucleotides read TGTGCCAGTAGTGTTGCCCTCTCTGGGGCCAACGTCCTGACTTTC. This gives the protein CASSVALSGANVLTF.

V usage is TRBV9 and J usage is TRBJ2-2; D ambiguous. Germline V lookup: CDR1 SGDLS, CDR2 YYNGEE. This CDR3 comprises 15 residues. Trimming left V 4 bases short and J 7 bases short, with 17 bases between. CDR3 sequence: CASSLHYSVGGELFF. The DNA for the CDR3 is TGTGCCAGCAGCCTACACTACTCGGTAGGCGGGGAGCTGTTTTTT.

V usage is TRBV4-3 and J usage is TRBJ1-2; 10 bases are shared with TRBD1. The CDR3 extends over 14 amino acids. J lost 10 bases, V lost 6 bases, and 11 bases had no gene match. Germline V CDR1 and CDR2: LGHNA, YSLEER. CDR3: CASSVLGTGVDYTF. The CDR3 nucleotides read TGCGCCAGCAGTGTCCTCGGGACAGGGGTCGACTACACCTTC.

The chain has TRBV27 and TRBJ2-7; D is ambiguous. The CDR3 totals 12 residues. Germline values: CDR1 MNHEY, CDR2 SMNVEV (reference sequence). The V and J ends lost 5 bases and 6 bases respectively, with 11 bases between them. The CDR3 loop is CASSTDTGEQYF. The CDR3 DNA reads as TGTGCCAGCAGTACCGACACGGGCGAGCAGTACTTC.

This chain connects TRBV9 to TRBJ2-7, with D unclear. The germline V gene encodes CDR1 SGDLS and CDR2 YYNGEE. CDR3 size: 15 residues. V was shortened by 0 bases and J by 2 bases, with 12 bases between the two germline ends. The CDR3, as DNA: TGTGCCAGCAGCGTAGGATTAGCAACTACCTACGAGCAGTACTTC. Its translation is CASSVGLATTYEQYF.

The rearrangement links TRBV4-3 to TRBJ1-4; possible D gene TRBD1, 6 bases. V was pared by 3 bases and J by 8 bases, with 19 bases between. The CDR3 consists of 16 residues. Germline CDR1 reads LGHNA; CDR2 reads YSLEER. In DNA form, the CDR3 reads TGCGCCAGCAGCCAGGATTCACAGGGCGATGGGGAAAAACTGTTTTTT. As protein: CASSQDSQGDGEKLFF.

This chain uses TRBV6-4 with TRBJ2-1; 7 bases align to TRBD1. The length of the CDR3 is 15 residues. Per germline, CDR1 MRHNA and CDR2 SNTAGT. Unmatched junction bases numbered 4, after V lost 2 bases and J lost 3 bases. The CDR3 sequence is CASSDTSGGYNEQFF. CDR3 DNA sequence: TGTGCCAGCAGTGACACCTCAGGGGGCTACAATGAGCAGTTCTTC.

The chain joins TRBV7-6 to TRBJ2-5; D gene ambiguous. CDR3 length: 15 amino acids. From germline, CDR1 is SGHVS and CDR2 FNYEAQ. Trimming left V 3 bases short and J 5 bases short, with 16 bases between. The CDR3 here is CASSFRSSTAETQYF. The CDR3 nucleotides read TGTGCCAGCAGCTTCCGTTCTAGTACTGCCGAGACCCAGTACTTC. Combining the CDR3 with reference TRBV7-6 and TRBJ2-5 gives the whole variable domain GAGVSQSPRYKVTKRGQDVALRCDPISGHVSLYWYRQALGQGPEFLTYFNYEAQQDKSGLPNDRFSAERPEGSISTLTIQRTEQRDSAMYRCASSFRSSTAETQYFGPGTRLLVL.

Here the CDR3 reads CASRRARGVGGNYEQYF. CDR3 nucleotides: TGCGCCAGCAGGCGAGCCCGCGGGGTAGGCGGAAACTACGAGCAGTACTTC. J is TRBJ2-7 and V is TRBV5-1; perhaps TRBD2 as D (6 bases). Germline values: CDR1 SGHRS, CDR2 YFSETQ. This CDR3 region has 17 residues. Trimming stripped 5 bases from V and 3 bases from J, with 24 bases between.

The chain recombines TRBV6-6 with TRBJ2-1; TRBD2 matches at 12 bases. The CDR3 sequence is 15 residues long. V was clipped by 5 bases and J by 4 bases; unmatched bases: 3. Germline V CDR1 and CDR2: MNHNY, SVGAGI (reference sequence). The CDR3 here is CASSRLAGEYNEQFF. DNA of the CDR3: TGTGCCAGCAGTCGACTAGCGGGAGAGTACAATGAGCAGTTCTTC.

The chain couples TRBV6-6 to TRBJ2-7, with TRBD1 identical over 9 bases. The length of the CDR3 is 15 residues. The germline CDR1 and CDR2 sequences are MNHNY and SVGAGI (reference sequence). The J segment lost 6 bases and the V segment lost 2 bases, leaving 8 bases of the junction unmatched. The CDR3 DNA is TGTGCCAGCAGTTACCGAGGGACAGGGTTTGGCGAGCAGTACTTC. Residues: CASSYRGTGFGEQYF.

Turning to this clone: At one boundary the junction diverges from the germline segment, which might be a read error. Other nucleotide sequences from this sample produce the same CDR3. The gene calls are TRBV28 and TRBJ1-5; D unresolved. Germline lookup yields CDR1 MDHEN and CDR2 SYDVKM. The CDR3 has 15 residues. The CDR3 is CASSLLFGGNQPQHF. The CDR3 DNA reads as TGTGCCAGTAGTTTATTGTTTGGGGGCAATCAGCCCCAGCATTTT.

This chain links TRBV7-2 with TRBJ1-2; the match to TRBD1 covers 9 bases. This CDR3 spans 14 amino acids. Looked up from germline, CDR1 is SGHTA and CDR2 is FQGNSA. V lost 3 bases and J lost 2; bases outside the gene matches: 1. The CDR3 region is CASSLGQGNYGYTF. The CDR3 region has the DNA TGTGCCAGCAGCTTGGGACAGGGAAACTATGGCTACACCTTC.